Listed below are T cell receptor beta chains from one sample, sequenced in a study of blood T cell repertoires in COVID-19. TCRdb's copy holds only in-frame clones and misses some; the assay was immunoSEQ multiplex PCR. The sample yields 70,000 or so clones, more than 70% seen once. Source material: peripheral blood. The receptors were gathered from a man in his fifties or sixties with acute or convalescent COVID-19. Both conserved end residues are part of each CDR3. A D gene is named only where the DNA matches it firmly. The size field is filled for only some rows; it gives once, few, many or a size class.

TRBJ1-2 NA NA TRBV28 CASSLLAGGYTF TGTGCCAGCAGTCTCCTAGCGGGCGGCTACACCTTC
TRBJ1-1 TRBD1 NA TRBV5-4 CASSLGGQGAVHQPEAFF TGTGCCAGCAGCTTGGGGGGACAGGGGGCCGTCCATCAGCCTGAAGCTTTCTTT
TRBJ1-5 NA NA TRBV6-1 CASSEGTPSLPHQPQHF TGTGCCAGCAGTGAAGGGACTCCTTCCTTACCTCATCAGCCCCAGCATTTT
TRBJ2-7 TRBD2 NA TRBV4-2 CASSRTGTSGGYEQYF TGTGCCAGCAGCCGAACTGGGACTAGCGGGGGCTACGAGCAGTACTTC
TRBJ1-2 NA NA TRBV6-6 CASATRALNYGYTF TGTGCCAGCGCCACCAGGGCCTTAAACTATGGCTACACCTTC
TRBJ1-1 NA NA TRBV11-2 CASRMQGQGAEAFF TGTGCCAGCAGAATGCAGGGGCAAGGCGCTGAAGCTTTCTTT
TRBJ1-3 NA NA TRBV9 CASSAESGSGNTIYF TGTGCCAGCAGCGCCGAAAGCGGTTCTGGAAACACCATATATTTT
TRBJ1-6 NA few TRBV5-6 CASSGRWGTLDSYNSPLHF TGTGCCAGCAGCGGACGTTGGGGGACTTTAGACTCCTATAATTCACCCCTCCACTTT
TRBJ2-7 NA NA TRBV21-1 CASSGGTASSYEQYF TGTGCCAGCAGCGGCGGGACGGCGAGCTCCTACGAGCAGTACTTC
TRBJ1-5 NA NA TRBV30 CAWSAGSTSGGHQPQHF TGTGCCTGGAGTGCGGGGTCCACATCGGGGGGACATCAGCCCCAGCATTTT
TRBJ2-7 TRBD1 NA TRBV12-5 CASGRQGYEQYF TGTGCTAGTGGTCGACAGGGGTACGAGCAGTACTTC
TRBJ1-2 TRBD1 few TRBV18 CASSPQTGGEEDGYTF TGTGCCAGCTCACCGCAGACAGGGGGAGAGGAGGATGGCTACACCTTC
TRBJ1-6 NA NA TRBV19 CASNRNDGYNSPLHF TGTGCCAGTAACAGGAACGACGGCTATAATTCACCCCTCCACTTT
TRBJ2-3 NA NA TRBV27 CASSSPNGHRTDTQYF TGTGCCAGCAGTTCCCCAAACGGTCACCGCACAGATACGCAGTATTTT
TRBJ2-1 NA many TRBV3-1/TRBV3-2 CASSQEMTPSGEQFF TGTGCCAGCAGCCAAGAGATGACTCCTTCGGGTGAGCAGTTCTTC
TRBJ1-6 NA once TRBV6-1 CASSELQGSTPNSPLHF TGTGCCAGCAGTGAACTACAGGGATCTACGCCTAATTCACCCCTCCACTTT
TRBJ2-7 TRBD2 NA TRBV7-9 CASSLRGTSGRLAEQYF TGTGCCAGCAGCTTAAGGGGGACTAGCGGGAGGTTAGCCGAGCAGTACTTC
TRBJ1-2 NA NA TRBV7-8 CASSLNGQPSTNYGYTF TGTGCCAGCAGCTTAAATGGACAGCCATCTACTAACTATGGCTACACCTTC
TRBJ1-6 NA once TRBV7-9 CASSVAGPNSPLHF TGTGCCAGCAGCGTGGCAGGCCCCAATTCACCCCTCCACTTT
TRBJ2-2 TRBD2 NA TRBV7-9 CASSLRSSGDSNTGELFF TGTGCCAGCAGCTTACGGTCTAGCGGGGACTCGAACACCGGGGAGCTGTTTTTT
TRBJ1-5 NA NA TRBV6-2/TRBV6-3 CASSLDRGNQPQHF TGTGCCAGCAGTTTAGACAGAGGCAATCAGCCCCAGCATTTT
TRBJ1-5 NA NA TRBV27 CASALGWRQPQHF TGTGCCAGTGCTTTGGGGTGGAGGCAGCCCCAGCATTTT